The sequence of this T cell receptor beta chain was determined in a study of blood T cell repertoires in COVID-19. The CDR3 extends over 13 amino acids. Trimming took off 4 bases at V and 2 bases at J, with 7 bases between the two ends. The germline gives CDR1 SGHRS, CDR2 YFSETQ. Sequenced by immunoSEQ multiplex PCR; TCRdb stores in-frame clones only, minus some. The sample holds over 300,000 clones, 70% to 90% seen once. Participants had their cohort set by participant-reported clinical history. What the recovered Cohort 3 donors had was two negative PCRs, clearance, or symptom resolution. Specimen: PBMCs or T cells enriched from blood (not recorded which). The receptor was isolated from a woman younger than 45 who had recovered from COVID-19. This chain uses TRBV5-1 with TRBJ1-5; no clear D gene. CDR3 region: CASSPEGNQPQHF. For the CDR3, the DNA is TGCGCCAGCAGCCCGGAGGGCAATCAGCCCCAGCATTTT.